Listed here are 30 T cell receptor beta chains from one sample, sequenced in a study of blood T cell repertoires in COVID-19. Repertoires were generated with immunoSEQ multiplex PCR, while TCRdb's copy carries only in-frame clones and drops some. The sample includes approximately 130,000 clones, around 85% of them seen just once. The sample was peripheral blood. The receptor set was obtained from a human donor in a cohort sampled during active COVID-19.

The chain couples TRBV2 to TRBJ2-3; TRBD1 aligns across 7 bases. Trimming cost V 5 bases and J 2 bases; bases outside gene matches: 16. Germline-derived CDR1 and CDR2 are SNHLY and FYNNEI. This CDR3 is 18 amino acids long. The CDR3 DNA sequence: TGTGCCAGCAGTAGGGACAGACGGCAGCTGACGTACACAGATACGCAGTATTTT. This gives the protein CASSRDRRQLTYTDTQYF.

V is TRBV6-2 or TRBV6-3 and J is TRBJ2-1; maybe TRBD2 (6 bases). The ends were cut back, 3 bases at V and 3 bases at J, with 9 bases in the middle. Germline assignment: CDR1 MNHEY and CDR2 SVGEGT. The CDR3 has 14 amino acids. The CDR3 region has the DNA TGTGCCAGCAGTTATGCGGGGTACTACAATGAGCAGTTCTTC. Its protein product is CASSYAGYYNEQFF.

The chain combines TRBV7-8 with TRBJ2-1; 8 bases align to TRBD1. Germline CDR1 SGHVS, CDR2 FQNEAQ. V was clipped by 5 bases and J by 15 bases; unmatched bases: 6. This CDR3 contains 11 residues. CDR3 bases: TGTGCCAGCAGCCCCGGGACAGGAATGTTCTTC. Encoded protein: CASSPGTGMFF.

The genes are TRBV9 and TRBJ1-6; D remains unclear. This CDR3 contains 13 residues. Trimming removed 0 bases at V and 6 bases at J, with 4 bases between. CDR1 and CDR2 from the germline V gene are SGDLS and YYNGEE. The CDR3 DNA sequence: TGTGCCAGCAGCGTAGCAGGTAATTCACCCCTCCACTTT. This gives the protein CASSVAGNSPLHF.

In DNA form, the CDR3 reads TGCGCCAGCAGCCGCCAGGGGGCCGTGGGAGATACGCAGTATTTT. This sequence encodes CASSRQGAVGDTQYF. The chain joins TRBV4-3 to TRBJ2-3, with TRBD1 matching over 8 bases. The CDR3 sequence is 15 residues long. Germline V gives CDR1 LGHNA, CDR2 YSLEER. The ends lost 4 bases at V and 5 bases at J; junction bases unmatched: 8.

This clone was seen more than once but under ten times. This chain connects TRBV18 to TRBJ2-1; maybe TRBD1 (5 bases). CDR1 is KGHSH and CDR2 is LQKENI in the germline V gene. Trimming left V 4 bases short and J 9 bases short, with 13 bases between. This CDR3 contains 13 residues. The CDR3 nucleotides read TGTGCCAGCTCACTTACTATCGACAGTGAGCAGTTCTTC. Translating it yields CASSLTIDSEQFF.

The V call is TRBV19, the J call TRBJ1-3; the match to TRBD1 covers 7 bases. Germline CDR1 is LNHDA and CDR2 is SQIVND (reference sequence). The CDR3 has 14 amino acids. V dropped 4 bases and J dropped 4; count of bases not matched to a gene: 4. The CDR3 sequence: CASSNRGRGNTIYF. In nucleotides, the CDR3 is TGTGCCAGTAGTAACAGGGGACGAGGAAACACCATATATTTT.

J is TRBJ1-6 and V is TRBV15; the match to TRBD1 covers 11 bases. The germline CDR1 and CDR2 sequences are LNHNV and YYDKDF (reference sequence). The CDR3 spans 15 residues. V lost 5 bases, J lost 9 bases, and 6 bases stayed unmatched. Written as DNA, the CDR3 is TGTGCCACCAGCCTCGAGGGGACAGGGGGTTCACCCCTCCACTTT. This translates into CATSLEGTGGSPLHF.

This clone has only one observation. The chain joins TRBV27 to TRBJ1-5; 8 bases are shared with TRBD1. The CDR3 has 13 residues. Germline CDR1 is MNHEY and CDR2 is SMNVEV (reference sequence). J lost 7 bases, V lost 6 bases, and 5 bases had no gene match. The CDR3 protein is CASRQGVQQPQHF. The CDR3 bases are TGTGCCAGCAGACAGGGGGTTCAACAGCCCCAGCATTTT.

The V and J genes are TRBV6-5 and TRBJ1-1; a possible D gene is TRBD1 (5 bases). This CDR3 is 13 amino acids long. V lost 6 bases and J 3 bases, leaving 11 bases between the germline ends. Germline loops: CDR1 MNHEY, CDR2 SVGAGI. CDR3 DNA sequence: TGTGCCAGCAGGGAGACAGAATACACTGAAGCTTTCTTT. It is translated as CASRETEYTEAFF.

The V and J genes are TRBV7-2 and TRBJ1-4; 8 bases are a match to TRBD1. The CDR3 has 14 residues. Germline assignment: CDR1 SGHTA and CDR2 FQGNSA. With V trimmed by 3 bases and J by 7 bases, 4 bases remained unmatched. The DNA for the CDR3 is TGTGCCAGCAGCTTCAGGGGGCGCGGTGAAAAACTGTTTTTT. This sequence encodes CASSFRGRGEKLFF.

This chain joins TRBV5-8 and TRBJ2-7, with 11 bases identical to TRBD2. Trimming at V came to 5 bases and at J to 1 base, leaving 11 bases not matched to a gene. The germline CDR1 and CDR2 sequences are SGHTS and YDEGEE. CDR3 length: 17 residues. Here the CDR3 DNA reads TGTGCCAGCAGTCCCCACCCCCGGACTAGCGGGTCCTACGAGCAGTACTTC. Its translation: CASSPHPRTSGSYEQYF.

V gene TRBV19 combines with J gene TRBJ1-2; 7 bases match TRBD1. This CDR3 contains 15 residues. V dropped 4 bases and J dropped 1; count of bases not matched to a gene: 6. Germline V gene lookup returns CDR1 LNHDA and CDR2 SQIVND (reference sequence). In DNA, the CDR3 is TGTGCCAGTAGTACAGGGGGACCATATAACTATGGCTACACCTTC. Translated, it gives CASSTGGPYNYGYTF.

The chain employs TRBV12-3 or TRBV12-4 and TRBJ1-5, with D perhaps matching TRBD1 (5 bases). The CDR3 length is 13 residues. V was trimmed by 6 bases and J by 8 bases, leaving 14 bases between them. The DNA for the CDR3 is TGTGCCAGCAGCTGGGGCCCTGAAGAGCCCCAGCATTTT. This gives the protein CASSWGPEEPQHF.

The chain carries TRBV9 and TRBJ1-3; TRBD1 agrees at 10 bases. This CDR3 region has 16 residues. The V gene's germline CDR1 is SGDLS and CDR2 YYNGEE. The V segment lost 4 bases and the J segment 4 bases; nucleotides outside the gene matches: 8. As DNA, the CDR3 is TGTGCCAGCAGCCGGTACGGACAGGGGGGCGGAAACACCATATATTTT. This encodes CASSRYGQGGGNTIYF.

A single count supports this clone. DNA of the CDR3: TGTGCCACCAGTGATCCTAAGCGGGAGGGGTGGTTGAATGAGCAGTTCTTC. Its translation: CATSDPKREGWLNEQFF. The V gene is TRBV24-1, the J gene TRBJ2-1, with 10 bases fitting TRBD2. The CDR3 is made up of 17 amino acids. V lost 3 bases, J lost 7 bases, and 11 bases stayed unmatched. The germline CDR1 and CDR2 sequences are KGHDR and SFDVKD.

The V call is TRBV7-2, the J call TRBJ2-2; 8 bases fit TRBD2. Germline CDR1 and CDR2: SGHTA and FQGNSA. The CDR3 runs 15 residues. The junction had 4 bases not matched to a gene; V was cut back by 5 bases and J by 2 bases. CDR3 residues: CASSGLASNTGELFF. The DNA for the CDR3 is TGTGCCAGCAGCGGACTAGCATCAAACACCGGGGAGCTGTTTTTT.

The gene calls are TRBV5-8 and TRBJ2-7; D unresolved. V lost 7 bases and J lost 1, with 9 bases in between. The CDR3 spans 12 residues. CDR1 is SGHTS and CDR2 is YDEGEE in the germline V gene. The CDR3: CASRMTSYEQYV. For the CDR3, the DNA is TGTGCCAGCCGGATGACTTCCTACGAGCAGTACGTC.

The chain has TRBV30 and TRBJ1-3, with D maybe TRBD1 (5 bases). The CDR3 has 14 amino acids. The germline CDR1 and CDR2 sequences are GTSNPN and SVGIG (reference sequence). Trimming removed 2 bases at V and 8 bases at J, with 16 bases between. The CDR3 loop is CAWSLGDRPDTIYF. The CDR3 DNA reads TGTGCCTGGAGTCTAGGGGATCGGCCGGACACCATATATTTT.

The V gene is TRBV6-4, the J gene TRBJ2-7; TRBD2 agrees at 8 bases. Germline V gives CDR1 MRHNA, CDR2 SNTAGT. V lost 0 bases to trimming and J lost 0 bases; unmatched junction nucleotides: 10. The CDR3 loop spans 18 amino acids. The CDR3 bases are TGTGCCAGCAGTGACTCCGTATGGACTAGCTTAAGCTCCTACGAGCAGTACGTC. Protein sequence: CASSDSVWTSLSSYEQYV.

J is TRBJ1-2 and V is TRBV3-1 (or the pseudogene TRBV3-2); TRBD1 matches at 10 bases. The CDR3 totals 14 residues. V lost 3 bases, J lost 5 bases, and 3 bases stayed unmatched. Germline CDR1 is LGHDT and CDR2 is YNNKEL (reference sequence). The CDR3 DNA sequence: TGTGCCAGCAGCCAGACAGGGGGCGGGTATGGCTACACCTTC. Translating gives CASSQTGGGYGYTF.

This clone was seen just once. The chain employs TRBV6-5 and TRBJ1-2, with a possible D match to TRBD1 (6 bases). V lost 8 bases and J lost 8, with 15 bases in between. Looked up from germline, CDR1 is MNHEY and CDR2 is SVGAGI. The CDR3 consists of 12 residues. The CDR3 region is CASARGGGGYTF. As DNA, the CDR3 is TGTGCCAGCGCTCGCGGGGGGGGCGGCTACACCTTC.

The chain combines TRBV5-1 with TRBJ2-2, with 8 bases fitting TRBD2. Trimming cost V 0 bases and J 7 bases; bases outside gene matches: 5. The CDR3 has 15 amino acids. CDR1 is SGHRS and CDR2 is YFSETQ in the germline V gene. CDR3 coding DNA: TGCGCCAGCAGCTTGGCGGGACTAGAGGGCGGGGAGCTGTTTTTT. Protein product: CASSLAGLEGGELFF.

The CDR3 bases are TGTGCCAGCAGCCTAGACGAGGGCTACACCTTC. Translation: CASSLDEGYTF. The chain couples TRBV7-2 to TRBJ1-2; D unresolved. V lost 5 bases to trimming and J lost 8 bases, with 9 bases between them. The CDR3 is 11 amino acids. The germline V gene has CDR1 SGHTA and CDR2 FQGNSA.

There are a few counts of this clone. The gene calls are TRBV7-9 and TRBJ1-4; a possible D gene is TRBD1 (6 bases). The CDR3 is made up of 18 amino acids. Germline V gene lookup returns CDR1 SEHNR and CDR2 FQNEAQ (reference sequence). The V and J ends lost 3 bases and 0 bases respectively, with 17 bases between them. The CDR3 region has the DNA TGTGCCAGCAGCTTCGATTCAGGGGACCTCTCAACTAATGAAAAACTGTTTTTT. It encodes CASSFDSGDLSTNEKLFF.

This sequence joins TRBV24-1 and TRBJ1-1, with 11 positions matching TRBD1. The CDR3 is 13 residues long. The germline V gene encodes CDR1 KGHDR and CDR2 SFDVKD. The V segment lost 7 bases and the J segment 5 bases; nucleotides outside the gene matches: 2. This CDR3 is CATRGTGGTEAFF. CDR3 coding DNA: TGTGCCACCAGAGGGACAGGGGGAACTGAAGCTTTCTTT.

V is TRBV7-8 and J is TRBJ1-1; D ambiguous. Germline CDR1 is SGHVS and CDR2 is FQNEAQ. This CDR3 is built from 14 residues. V was clipped by 3 bases and J by 1 base, with 9 bases between them. CDR3 nucleotides: TGTGCCAGCAGCTTCGGGTTTCAGAACACTGAAGCTTTCTTT. This translates into CASSFGFQNTEAFF.

About this clone: At one of its ends the junction is not consistent with the germline gene, which may arise from a read error. This sequence joins TRBV7-7 and TRBJ1-4; 10 nucleotides match TRBD1. The CDR3 loop spans 18 amino acids. Germline CDR1 reads SSHAT; CDR2 reads FNYEAQ (reference sequence). The CDR3 protein is CASSWDRGFVSTNEKLFF. The CDR3, as DNA: TGTGCTAGCAGCTGGGACAGGGGCTTTGTTTCGACTAATGAAAAACTGTTTTTT.

The rearrangement uses TRBV5-5 and TRBJ2-3; 8 bases agree with TRBD2. This CDR3 has 15 residues. Germline assignment: CDR1 SGHKS and CDR2 YYEKEE (reference sequence). The junction had 8 bases not matched to a gene; V was cut back by 2 bases and J by 6 bases. The CDR3 DNA reads TGTGCCAGCAGCTTAATCCTAGCGGGTTCTGATACGCAGTATTTT. As protein: CASSLILAGSDTQYF.

V gene TRBV19 combines with J gene TRBJ1-2; no clear D. Per germline, CDR1 LNHDA and CDR2 SQIVND (reference sequence). The V end lost 1 base, the J end lost 1 base, and 10 bases lay between the germline ends. This CDR3 contains 15 residues. CDR3 residues: CASSIVTNINYGYTF. As DNA, the CDR3 is TGTGCCAGTAGTATAGTCACAAATATTAACTATGGCTACACCTTC.